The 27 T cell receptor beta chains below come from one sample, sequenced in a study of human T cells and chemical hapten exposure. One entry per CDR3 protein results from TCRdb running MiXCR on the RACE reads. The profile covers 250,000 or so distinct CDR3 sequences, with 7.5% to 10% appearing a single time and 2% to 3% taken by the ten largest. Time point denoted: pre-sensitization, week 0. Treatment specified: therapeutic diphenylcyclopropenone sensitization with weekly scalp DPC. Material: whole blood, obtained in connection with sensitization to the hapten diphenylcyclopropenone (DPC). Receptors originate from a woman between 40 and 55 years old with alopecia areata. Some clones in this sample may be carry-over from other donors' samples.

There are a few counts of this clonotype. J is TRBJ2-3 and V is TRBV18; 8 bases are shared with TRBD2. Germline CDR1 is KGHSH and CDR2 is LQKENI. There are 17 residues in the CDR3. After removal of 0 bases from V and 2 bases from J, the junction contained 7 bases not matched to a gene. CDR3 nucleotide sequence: TGTGCCAGCTCACCACCTCTACTAGCGGATACCACAGATACGCAGTATTTT. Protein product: CASSPPLLADTTDTQYF. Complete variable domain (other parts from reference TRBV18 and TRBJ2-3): NAGVMQNPRHLVRRRGQEARLRCSPMKGHSHVYWYRQLPEEGLKFMVYLQKENIIDESGMPKERFSAEFPKEGPSILRIQQVVRGDSAAYFCASSPPLLADTTDTQYFGPGTRLTVL.

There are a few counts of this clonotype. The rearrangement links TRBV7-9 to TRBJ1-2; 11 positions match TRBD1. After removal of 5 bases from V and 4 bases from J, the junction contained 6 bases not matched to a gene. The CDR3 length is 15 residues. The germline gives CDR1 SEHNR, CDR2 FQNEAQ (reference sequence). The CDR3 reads CASSPGQGASYGYTF. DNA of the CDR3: TGTGCCAGCAGCCCCGGACAGGGGGCCAGCTATGGCTACACCTTC.

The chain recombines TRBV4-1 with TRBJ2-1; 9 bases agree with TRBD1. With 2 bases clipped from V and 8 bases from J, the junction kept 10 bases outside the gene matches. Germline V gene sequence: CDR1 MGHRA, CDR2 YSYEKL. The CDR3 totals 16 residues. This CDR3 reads CASSQTGGEWVDEQFF. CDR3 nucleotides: TGCGCCAGCAGCCAAACAGGGGGCGAATGGGTCGATGAGCAGTTCTTC.

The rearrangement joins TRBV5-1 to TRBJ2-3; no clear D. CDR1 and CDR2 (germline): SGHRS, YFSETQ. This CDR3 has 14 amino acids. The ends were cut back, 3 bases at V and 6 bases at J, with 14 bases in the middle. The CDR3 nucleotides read TGCGCCAGCAGCTCCGCAGAGATCACGGATACGCAGTATTTT. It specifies CASSSAEITDTQYF.

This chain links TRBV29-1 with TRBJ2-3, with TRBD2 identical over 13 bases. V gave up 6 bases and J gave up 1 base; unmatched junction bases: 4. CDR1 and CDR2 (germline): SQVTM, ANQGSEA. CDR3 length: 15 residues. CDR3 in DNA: TGCAGCGTCCACGGGACTAGCGGGGGCACAGATACGCAGTATTTT. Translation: CSVHGTSGGTDTQYF.

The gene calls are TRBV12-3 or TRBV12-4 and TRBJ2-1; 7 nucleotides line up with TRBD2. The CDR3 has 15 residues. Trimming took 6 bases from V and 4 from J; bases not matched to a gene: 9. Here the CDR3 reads CASRPLAVHYNEQFF. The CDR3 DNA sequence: TGTGCCAGCAGGCCTCTAGCGGTTCATTACAATGAGCAGTTCTTC.

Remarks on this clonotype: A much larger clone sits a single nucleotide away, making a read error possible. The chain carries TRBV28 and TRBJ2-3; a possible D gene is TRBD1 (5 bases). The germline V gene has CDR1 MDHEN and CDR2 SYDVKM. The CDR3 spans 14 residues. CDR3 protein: CASTRGGSTDTQCF. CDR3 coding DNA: TGTGCCAGCACAAGGGGTGGCTCCACAGATACGCAGTGTTTT.

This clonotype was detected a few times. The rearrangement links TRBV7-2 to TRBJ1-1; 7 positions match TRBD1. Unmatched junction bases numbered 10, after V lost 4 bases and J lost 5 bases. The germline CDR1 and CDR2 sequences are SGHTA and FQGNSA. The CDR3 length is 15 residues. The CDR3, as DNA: TGTGCCAGCAGCTCCTCGACAGGGTCGTTGACTGAAGCTTTCTTT. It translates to CASSSSTGSLTEAFF.

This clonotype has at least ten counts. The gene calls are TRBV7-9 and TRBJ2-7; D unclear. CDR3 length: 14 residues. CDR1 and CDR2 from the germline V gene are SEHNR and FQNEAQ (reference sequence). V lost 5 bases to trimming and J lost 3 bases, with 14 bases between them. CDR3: CASSLVATNYEQYF. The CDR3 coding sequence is TGTGCCAGCAGCCTCGTTGCGACAAACTACGAGCAGTACTTC.

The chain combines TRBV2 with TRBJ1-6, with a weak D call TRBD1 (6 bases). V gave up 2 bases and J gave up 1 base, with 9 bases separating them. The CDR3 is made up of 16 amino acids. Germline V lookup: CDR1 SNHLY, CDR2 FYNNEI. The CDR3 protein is CASSEQGNSYNSPLHF. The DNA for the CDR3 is TGTGCCAGCAGTGAACAGGGGAATTCCTATAATTCACCCCTCCACTTT.

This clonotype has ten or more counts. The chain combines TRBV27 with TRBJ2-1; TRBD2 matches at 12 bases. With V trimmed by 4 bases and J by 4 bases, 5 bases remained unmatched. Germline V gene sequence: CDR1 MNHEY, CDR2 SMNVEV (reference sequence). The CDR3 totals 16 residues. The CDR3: CASSSYLAGGYNEQFF. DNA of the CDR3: TGTGCCAGCAGTTCGTATCTAGCGGGAGGGTACAATGAGCAGTTCTTC.

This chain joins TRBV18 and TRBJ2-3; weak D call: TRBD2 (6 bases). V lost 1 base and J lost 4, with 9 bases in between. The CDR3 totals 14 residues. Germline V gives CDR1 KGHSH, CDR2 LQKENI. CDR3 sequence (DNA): TGTGCCAGCTCACCACGAGCGGGCTCAGATACGCAGTATTTT. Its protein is CASSPRAGSDTQYF.

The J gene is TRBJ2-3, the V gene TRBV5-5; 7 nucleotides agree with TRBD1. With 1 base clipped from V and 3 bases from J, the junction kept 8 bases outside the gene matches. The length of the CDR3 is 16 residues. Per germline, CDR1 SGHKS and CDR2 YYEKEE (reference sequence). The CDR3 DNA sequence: TGTGCCAGCAGCTTGAGAGGGGGCCTGAGTACAGATACGCAGTATTTT. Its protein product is CASSLRGGLSTDTQYF.

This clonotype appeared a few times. In nucleotides, the CDR3 is TGTGCCAGCTCCCTCTGGGGCCCAGGCCCCTACGAGCAGTACTTC. This codes for CASSLWGPGPYEQYF. The chain couples TRBV6-1 to TRBJ2-7; TRBD1 might be the D (5 bases). The germline V gene has CDR1 MNHNS and CDR2 SASEGT. V lost 8 bases to trimming and J lost 2 bases, with 19 bases between them. This CDR3 has 15 residues.

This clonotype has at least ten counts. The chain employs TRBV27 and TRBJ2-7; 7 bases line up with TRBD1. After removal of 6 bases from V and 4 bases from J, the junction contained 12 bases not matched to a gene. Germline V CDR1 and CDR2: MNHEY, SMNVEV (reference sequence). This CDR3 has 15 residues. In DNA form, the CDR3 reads TGTGCCAGCAGCCGAGTGACAGGGCCCAAGTACGAGCAGTACTTC. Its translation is CASSRVTGPKYEQYF.

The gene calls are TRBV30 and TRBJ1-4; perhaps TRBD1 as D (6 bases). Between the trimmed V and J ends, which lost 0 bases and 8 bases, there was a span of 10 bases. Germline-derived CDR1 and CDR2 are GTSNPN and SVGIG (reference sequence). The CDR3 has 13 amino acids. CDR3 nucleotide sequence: TGTGCCTGGAGTGTACAGGGAGCCGAAAAACTGTTTTTT. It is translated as CAWSVQGAEKLFF.

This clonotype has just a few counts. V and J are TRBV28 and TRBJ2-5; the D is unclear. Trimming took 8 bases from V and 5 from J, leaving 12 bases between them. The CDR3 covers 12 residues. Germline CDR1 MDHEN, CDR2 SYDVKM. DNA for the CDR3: TGTGCCAGCGGTGTGGAAGGGGAGACCCAGTACTTC. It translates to CASGVEGETQYF.

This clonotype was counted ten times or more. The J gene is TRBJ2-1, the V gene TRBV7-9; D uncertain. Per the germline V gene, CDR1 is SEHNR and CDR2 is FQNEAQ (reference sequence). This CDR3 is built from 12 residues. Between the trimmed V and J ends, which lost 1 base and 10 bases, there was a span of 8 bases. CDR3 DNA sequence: TGTGCCAGCAGCTTAGACTATCGGGAGCAGTTCTTC. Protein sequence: CASSLDYREQFF.

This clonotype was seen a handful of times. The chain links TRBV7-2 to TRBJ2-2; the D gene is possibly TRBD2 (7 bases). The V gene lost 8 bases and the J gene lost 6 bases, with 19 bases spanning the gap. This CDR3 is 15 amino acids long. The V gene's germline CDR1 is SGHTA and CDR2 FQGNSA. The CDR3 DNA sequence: TGTGCCAGCCCCAACCTGGGGAGGGGGTCCGGGGAGCTGTTTTTT. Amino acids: CASPNLGRGSGELFF.

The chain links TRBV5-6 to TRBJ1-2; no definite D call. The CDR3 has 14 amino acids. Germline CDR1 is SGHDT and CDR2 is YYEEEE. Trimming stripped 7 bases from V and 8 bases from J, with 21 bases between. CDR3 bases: TGTGCCAGCCGATGGGAGACCTTGCCGGGCGGCTACACCTTC. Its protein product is CASRWETLPGGYTF. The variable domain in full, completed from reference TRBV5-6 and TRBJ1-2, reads DAGVTQSPTHLIKTRGQQVTLRCSPKSGHDTVSWYQQALGQGPQFIFQYYEEEERQRGNFPDRFSGHQFPNYSSELNVNALLLGDSALYLCASRWETLPGGYTFGSGTRLTVV.

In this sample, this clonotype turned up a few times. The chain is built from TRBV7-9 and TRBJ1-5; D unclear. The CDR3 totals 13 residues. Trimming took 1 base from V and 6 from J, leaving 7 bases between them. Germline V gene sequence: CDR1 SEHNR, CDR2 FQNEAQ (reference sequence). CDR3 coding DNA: TGTGCCAGCAGCTTAGGTACCGCTCAGCCCCAGCATTTT. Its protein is CASSLGTAQPQHF.

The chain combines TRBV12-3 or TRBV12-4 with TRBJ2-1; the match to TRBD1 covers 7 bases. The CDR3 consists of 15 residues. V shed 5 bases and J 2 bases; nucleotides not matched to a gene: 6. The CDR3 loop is CASSRQGIPYNEQFF. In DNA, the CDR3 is TGTGCCAGCAGTCGACAGGGAATCCCCTACAATGAGCAGTTCTTC.

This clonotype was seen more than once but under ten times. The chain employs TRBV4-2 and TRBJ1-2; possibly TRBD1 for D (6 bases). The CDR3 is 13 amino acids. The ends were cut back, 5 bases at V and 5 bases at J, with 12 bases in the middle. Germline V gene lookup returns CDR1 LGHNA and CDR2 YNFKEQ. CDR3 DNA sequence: TGTGCCAGCAGCTCCGGACAGCGGTATGGCTACACCTTC. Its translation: CASSSGQRYGYTF.

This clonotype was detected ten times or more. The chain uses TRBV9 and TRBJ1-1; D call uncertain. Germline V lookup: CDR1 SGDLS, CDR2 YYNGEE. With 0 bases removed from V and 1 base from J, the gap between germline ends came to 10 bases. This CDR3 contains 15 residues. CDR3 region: CASSVGAVENTEAFF. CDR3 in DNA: TGTGCCAGCAGCGTAGGTGCAGTCGAGAACACTGAAGCTTTCTTT.

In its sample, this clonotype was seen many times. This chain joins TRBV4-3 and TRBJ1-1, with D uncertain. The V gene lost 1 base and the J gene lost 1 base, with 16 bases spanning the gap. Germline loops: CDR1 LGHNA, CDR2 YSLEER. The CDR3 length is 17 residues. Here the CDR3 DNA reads TGCGCCAGCAGCCAAGCTCCCGTCGCGGGGTCGAACACTGAAGCTTTCTTT. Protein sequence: CASSQAPVAGSNTEAFF.

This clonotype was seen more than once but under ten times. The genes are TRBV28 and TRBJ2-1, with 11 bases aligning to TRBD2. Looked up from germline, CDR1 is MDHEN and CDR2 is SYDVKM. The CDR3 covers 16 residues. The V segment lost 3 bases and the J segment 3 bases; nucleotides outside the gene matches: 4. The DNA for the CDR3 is TGTGCCAGCAGTTTTACGGGACTAGCGGTCTACAATGAGCAGTTCTTC. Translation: CASSFTGLAVYNEQFF.

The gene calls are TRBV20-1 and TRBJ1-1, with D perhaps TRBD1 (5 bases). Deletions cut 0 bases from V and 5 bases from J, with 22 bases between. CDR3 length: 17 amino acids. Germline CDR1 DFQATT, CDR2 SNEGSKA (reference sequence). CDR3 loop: CSARDPSSWGRRTEAFF. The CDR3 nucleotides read TGCAGTGCTAGAGATCCATCCTCGTGGGGACGTCGGACTGAAGCTTTCTTT.